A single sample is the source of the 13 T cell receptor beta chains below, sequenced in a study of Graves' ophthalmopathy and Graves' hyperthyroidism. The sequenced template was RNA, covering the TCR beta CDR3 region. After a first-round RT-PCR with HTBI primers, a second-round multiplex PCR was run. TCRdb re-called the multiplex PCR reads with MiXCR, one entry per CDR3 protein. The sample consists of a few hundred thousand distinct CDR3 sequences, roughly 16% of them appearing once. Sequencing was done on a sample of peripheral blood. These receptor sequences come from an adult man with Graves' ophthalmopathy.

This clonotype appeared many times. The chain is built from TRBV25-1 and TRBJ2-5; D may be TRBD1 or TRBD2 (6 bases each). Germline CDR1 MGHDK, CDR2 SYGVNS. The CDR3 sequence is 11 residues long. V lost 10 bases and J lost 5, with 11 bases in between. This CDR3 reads CATGGGETQYF. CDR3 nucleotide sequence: TGTGCCACCGGAGGGGGGGAGACCCAGTACTTC.

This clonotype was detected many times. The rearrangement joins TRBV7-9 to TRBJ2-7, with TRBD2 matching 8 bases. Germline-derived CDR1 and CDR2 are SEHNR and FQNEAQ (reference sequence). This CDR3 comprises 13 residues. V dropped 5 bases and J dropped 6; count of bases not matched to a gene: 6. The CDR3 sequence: CASSGAGGVEQYF. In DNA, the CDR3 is TGTGCCAGCAGCGGAGCCGGGGGGGTCGAGCAGTACTTC. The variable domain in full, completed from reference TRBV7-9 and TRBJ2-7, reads DTGVSQNPRHKITKRGQNVTFRCDPISEHNRLYWYRQTLGQGPEFLTYFQNEAQLEKSRLLSDRFSAERPKGSFSTLEIQRTEQGDSAMYLCASSGAGGVEQYFGPGTRLTVT.

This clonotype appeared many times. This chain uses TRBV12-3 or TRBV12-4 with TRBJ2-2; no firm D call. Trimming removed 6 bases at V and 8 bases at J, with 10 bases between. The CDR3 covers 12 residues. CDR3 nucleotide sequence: TGTGCCAGCAGGCTCCTCCGAGGGGAGCTGTTTTTT. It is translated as CASRLLRGELFF.

CDR3 nucleotides: TGTGCCAGTAGACCCGGGACTACCAAGGTGGAGACCCAGTACTTC. Amino acids: CASRPGTTKVETQYF. The chain is built from TRBV19 and TRBJ2-5; 7 nucleotides match TRBD2. J lost 5 bases, V lost 6 bases, and 12 bases had no gene match. Germline V gene data show CDR1 as LNHDA and CDR2 as SQIVND (reference sequence). The CDR3 sequence is 15 residues long. Complete variable domain (other parts from reference TRBV19 and TRBJ2-5): DGGITQSPKYLFRKEGQNVTLSCEQNLNHDAMYWYRQDPGQGLRLIYYSQIVNDFQKGDIAEGYSVSREKKESFPLTVTSAQKNPTAFYLCASRPGTTKVETQYFGPGTRLLVL.

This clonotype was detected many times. The chain's CDR3 is CATSRAPNQETQYF. The CDR3 DNA sequence: TGTGCCACCAGCAGAGCCCCCAACCAAGAGACCCAGTACTTC. The V call is TRBV15, the J call TRBJ2-5; D gene unclear. The CDR3 length is 14 residues. V lost 1 base to trimming and J lost 0 bases, with 6 bases between them. Per germline, CDR1 LNHNV and CDR2 YYDKDF (reference sequence).

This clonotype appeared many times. The CDR3 loop reads CASSPPGQPRTQYF. The DNA for the CDR3 is TGTGCCAGCAGCCCCCCGGGACAGCCCCGGACCCAGTACTTC. The chain links TRBV11-3 to TRBJ2-5, with 7 bases aligning to TRBD1. The CDR3 consists of 14 residues. Trimming removed 5 bases from V and 7 bases from J; junction bases left unmatched: 10. In germline, CDR1 is SGHNT, CDR2 YENEEA. Variable domain in full (rest from reference TRBV11-3 and TRBJ2-5): EAGVVQSPRYKIIEKKQPVAFWCNPISGHNTLYWYLQNLGQGPELLIRYENEEAVDDSQLPKDRFSAERLKGVDSTLKIQPAELGDSAVYLCASSPPGQPRTQYFGPGTRLLVL.

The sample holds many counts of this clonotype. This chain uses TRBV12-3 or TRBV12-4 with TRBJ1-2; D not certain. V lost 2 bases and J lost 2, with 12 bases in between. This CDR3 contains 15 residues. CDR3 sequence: CASSLSPGRNYGYTF. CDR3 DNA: TGTGCCAGCAGTTTATCTCCGGGTAGGAACTATGGCTACACCTTC.

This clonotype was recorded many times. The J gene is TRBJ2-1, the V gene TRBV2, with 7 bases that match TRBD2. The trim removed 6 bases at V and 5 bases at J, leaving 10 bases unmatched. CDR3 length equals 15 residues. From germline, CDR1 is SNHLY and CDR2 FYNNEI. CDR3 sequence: CASRSGTTLNNEQFF. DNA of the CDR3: TGTGCCAGCAGGTCCGGGACTACGCTGAACAATGAGCAGTTCTTC. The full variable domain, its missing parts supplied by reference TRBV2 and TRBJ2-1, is EPEVTQTPSHQVTQMGQEVILRCVPISNHLYFYWYRQILGQKVEFLVSFYNNEISEKSEIFDDQFSVERPDGSNFTLKIRSTKLEDSAMYFCASRSGTTLNNEQFFGPGTRLTVL.

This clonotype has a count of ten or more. In DNA, the CDR3 is TGTGCCAGCAGCCTGACGTTCAGGGGTTCTGAAGCTTTCTTT. Protein sequence: CASSLTFRGSEAFF. The rearrangement links TRBV11-2 to TRBJ1-1; D possibly corresponds to TRBD1 (6 bases). V lost 5 bases and J lost 6, with 16 bases in between. The V gene's germline CDR1 is SGHAT and CDR2 FQNNGV. This CDR3 comprises 14 residues.

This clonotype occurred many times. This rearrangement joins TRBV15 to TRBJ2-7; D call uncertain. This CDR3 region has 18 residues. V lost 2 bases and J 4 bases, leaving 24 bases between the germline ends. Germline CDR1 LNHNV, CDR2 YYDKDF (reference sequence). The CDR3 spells CATSRYGFGPGTSYEQYF. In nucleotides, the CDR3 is TGTGCCACCAGCAGATACGGATTCGGGCCAGGAACTTCATACGAGCAGTACTTC.

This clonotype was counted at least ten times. In DNA form, the CDR3 reads TGTGCCAGCAGCTTCGGGGTGGGGAATTCACCCCTCCACTTT. Translation gives CASSFGVGNSPLHF. The rearrangement links TRBV11-2 to TRBJ1-6; no clear D. Trimming took 3 bases from V and 7 from J, leaving 10 bases between them. Germline V gene sequence: CDR1 SGHAT, CDR2 FQNNGV. The CDR3 runs 14 residues.

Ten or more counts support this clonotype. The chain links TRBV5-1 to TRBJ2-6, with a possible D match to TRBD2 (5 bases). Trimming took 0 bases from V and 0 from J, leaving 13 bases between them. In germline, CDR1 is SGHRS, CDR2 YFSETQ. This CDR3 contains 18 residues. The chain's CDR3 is CASSLEVWLASGANVLTF. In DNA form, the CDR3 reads TGCGCCAGCAGCTTGGAAGTGTGGCTAGCCTCTGGGGCCAACGTCCTGACTTTC. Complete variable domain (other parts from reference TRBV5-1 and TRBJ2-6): KAGVTQTPRYLIKTRGQQVTLSCSPISGHRSVSWYQQTPGQGLQFLFEYFSETQRNKGNFPGRFSGRQFSNSRSEMNVSTLELGDSALYLCASSLEVWLASGANVLTFGAGSRLTVL.

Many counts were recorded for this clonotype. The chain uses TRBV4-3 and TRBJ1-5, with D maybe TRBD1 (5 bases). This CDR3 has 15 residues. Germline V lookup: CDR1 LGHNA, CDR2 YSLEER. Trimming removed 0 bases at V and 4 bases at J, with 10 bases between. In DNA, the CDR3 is TGCGCCAGCAGCCAAGATCAGGGTTTAAATCAGCCCCAGCATTTT. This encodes CASSQDQGLNQPQHF.